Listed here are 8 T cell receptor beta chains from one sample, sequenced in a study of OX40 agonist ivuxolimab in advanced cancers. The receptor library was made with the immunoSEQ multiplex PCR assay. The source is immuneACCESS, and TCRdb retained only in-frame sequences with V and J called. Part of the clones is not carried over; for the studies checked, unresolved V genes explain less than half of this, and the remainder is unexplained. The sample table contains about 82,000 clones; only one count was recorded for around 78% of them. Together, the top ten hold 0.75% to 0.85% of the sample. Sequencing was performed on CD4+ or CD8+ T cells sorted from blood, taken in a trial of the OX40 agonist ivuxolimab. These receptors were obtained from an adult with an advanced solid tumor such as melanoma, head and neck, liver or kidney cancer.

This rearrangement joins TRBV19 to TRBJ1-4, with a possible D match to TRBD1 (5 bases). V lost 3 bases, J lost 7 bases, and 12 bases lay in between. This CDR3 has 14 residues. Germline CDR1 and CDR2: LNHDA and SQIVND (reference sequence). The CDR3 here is CASSIGGAGEKLFF. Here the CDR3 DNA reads TGTGCCAGTAGTATTGGAGGGGCGGGTGAAAAACTGTTTTTT.

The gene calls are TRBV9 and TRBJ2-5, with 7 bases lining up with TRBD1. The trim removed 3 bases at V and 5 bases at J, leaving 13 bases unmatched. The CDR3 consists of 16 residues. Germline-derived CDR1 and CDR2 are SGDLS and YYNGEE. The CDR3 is CASSENSGTARETQYF. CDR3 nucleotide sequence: TGTGCCAGCAGCGAAAACTCGGGGACAGCTCGGGAGACCCAGTACTTC.

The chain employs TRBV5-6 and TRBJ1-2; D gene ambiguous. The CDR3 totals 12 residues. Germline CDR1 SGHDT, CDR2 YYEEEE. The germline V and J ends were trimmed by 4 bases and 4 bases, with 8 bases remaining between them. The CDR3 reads CASSPSGYGYTF. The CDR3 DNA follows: TGTGCCAGCAGCCCCTCTGGCTATGGCTACACCTTC.

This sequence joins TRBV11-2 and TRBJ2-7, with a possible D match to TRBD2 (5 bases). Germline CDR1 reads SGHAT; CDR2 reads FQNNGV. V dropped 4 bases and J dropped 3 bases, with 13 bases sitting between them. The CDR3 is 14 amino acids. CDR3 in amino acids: CASSSMSGLYEQYF. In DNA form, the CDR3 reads TGTGCCAGCAGCTCGATGTCCGGACTCTACGAGCAGTACTTC.

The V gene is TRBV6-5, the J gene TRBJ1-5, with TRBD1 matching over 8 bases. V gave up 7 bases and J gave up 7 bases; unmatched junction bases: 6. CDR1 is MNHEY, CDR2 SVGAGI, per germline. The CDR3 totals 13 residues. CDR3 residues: CASKDRGDQPQHF. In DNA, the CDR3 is TGTGCCAGCAAAGACAGGGGCGACCAGCCCCAGCATTTT.

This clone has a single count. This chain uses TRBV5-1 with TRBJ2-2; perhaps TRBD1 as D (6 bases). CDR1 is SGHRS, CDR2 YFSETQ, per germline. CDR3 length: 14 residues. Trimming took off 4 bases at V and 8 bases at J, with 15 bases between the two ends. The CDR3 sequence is CASSTSGAGGELFF. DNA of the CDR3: TGCGCCAGCAGCACGTCAGGGGCCGGTGGGGAGCTGTTTTTT.

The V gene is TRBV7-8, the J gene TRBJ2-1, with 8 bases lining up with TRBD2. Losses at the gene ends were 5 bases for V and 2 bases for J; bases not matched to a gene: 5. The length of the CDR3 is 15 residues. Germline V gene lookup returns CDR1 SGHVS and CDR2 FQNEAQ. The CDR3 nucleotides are TGTGCCAGCAGCCGTTCGGGGGGGCCCTACAATGAGCAGTTCTTC. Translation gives CASSRSGGPYNEQFF.

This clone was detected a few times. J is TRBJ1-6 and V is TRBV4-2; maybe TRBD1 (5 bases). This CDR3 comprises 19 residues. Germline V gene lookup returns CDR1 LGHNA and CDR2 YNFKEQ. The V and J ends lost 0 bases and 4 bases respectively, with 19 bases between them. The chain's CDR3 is CASSQEFARGVGYNSPLHF. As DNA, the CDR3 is TGTGCCAGCAGCCAAGAATTCGCACGGGGGGTAGGGTATAATTCACCCCTCCACTTT.